This T cell receptor beta chain was identified during a study of shared clonotypes between healthy human individuals. This clone was counted at least ten times. Sequenced by immunoSEQ multiplex PCR; TCRdb stores in-frame clones only, minus some. The table has about 100,000 clones, approximately 51% seen once. CDR3 length: 13 amino acids. Looked up from germline, CDR1 is MRHNA and CDR2 is SNTAGT. The junction had 3 bases not matched to a gene; V was cut back by 5 bases and J by 4 bases. Sequencing was done on a sample of PBMCs. The chain uses TRBV6-4 and TRBJ2-3; 7 bases are shared with TRBD2. The TCR was taken from a woman in her 40s in good health. Some clones in this sample may be carry-over from other donors' samples. CDR3 region: CASSRREADTQYF. In DNA form, the CDR3 reads TGTGCCAGCAGTCGACGGGAGGCAGATACGCAGTATTTT.